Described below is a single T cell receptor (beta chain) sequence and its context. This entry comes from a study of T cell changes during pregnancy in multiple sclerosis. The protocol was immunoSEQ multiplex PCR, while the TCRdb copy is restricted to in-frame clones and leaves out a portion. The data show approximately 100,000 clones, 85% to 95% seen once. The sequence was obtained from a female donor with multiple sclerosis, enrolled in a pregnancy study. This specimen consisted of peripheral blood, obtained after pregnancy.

The CDR3, as DNA: TGTGCCAGCACCCAAATTAGGGGCGACGAGCAGTACTTC. It translates to CASTQIRGDEQYF. The V and J genes are TRBV2 and TRBJ2-7; possible D gene TRBD1, 5 bases. CDR1 is SNHLY and CDR2 is FYNNEI in the germline V gene. The CDR3 has 13 amino acids. The V gene lost 7 bases and the J gene lost 5 bases, with 15 bases spanning the gap. The complete variable domain, with remaining parts taken from reference TRBV2 and TRBJ2-7, reads EPEVTQTPSHQVTQMGQEVILRCVPISNHLYFYWYRQILGQKVEFLVSFYNNEISEKSEIFDDQFSVERPDGSNFTLKIRSTKLEDSAMYFCASTQIRGDEQYFGPGTRLTVT.